Listed here are 14 T cell receptor beta chains from one sample, sequenced in a study of T-cell reconstitution after alpha-beta-depleted transplantation in children. Molecular barcoding with unique molecular identifiers was used for the TCRbeta library. Using its own MiXCR run on the PCR reads, TCRdb lists one record per CDR3 protein. The sample has roughly 120,000 distinct CDR3 sequences; about 21% are singletons. Here the sequenced sample was PBMCs, mostly from graft donor cells, taken 180 days after TCRalphabeta/CD19-depleted stem cell transplant. Receptors were obtained from a male patient aged 2 to 10 who had a stem cell transplant for chronic granulomatous disease, so the T cells may come from the graft donor.

The rearrangement links TRBV12-3 or TRBV12-4 to TRBJ2-2; D assignment may be TRBD1 or TRBD2 (5 bases each). The length of the CDR3 is 13 residues. V was trimmed by 6 bases and J by 5 bases, leaving 10 bases between them. In nucleotides, the CDR3 is TGTGCCAGCAGGTCGGGGCTTACCGGGGAGCTGTTTTTT. As protein: CASRSGLTGELFF.

The table lists this clonotype with a few counts. J is TRBJ2-5 and V is TRBV12-3 or TRBV12-4; no clear D. Trimming removed 7 bases from V and 0 bases from J, with 9 bases in between. This CDR3 is built from 13 residues. CDR3 amino acids: CASTTEYQETQYF. In nucleotides, the CDR3 is TGTGCCAGCACGACCGAGTACCAAGAGACCCAGTACTTC.

There are many counts of this clonotype. This sequence joins TRBV12-3 or TRBV12-4 and TRBJ2-3, with D possibly TRBD1 on 5 matching bases. The CDR3 is 14 amino acids. V dropped 3 bases and J dropped 5 bases, with 12 bases sitting between them. In nucleotides, the CDR3 is TGTGCCAGCAGTTTCTTTACAGGACGAGATACGCAGTATTTT. Its protein product is CASSFFTGRDTQYF.

The rearrangement joins TRBV5-1 to TRBJ2-7, with 9 bases lining up with TRBD2. The CDR3 length is 17 residues. The V and J ends lost 0 bases and 2 bases, in that order; junction bases with no gene match: 9. Germline V gene sequence: CDR1 SGHRS, CDR2 YFSETQ. DNA of the CDR3: TGCGCCAGCAGCTTGGTGGCTAGCGGGATTATCGCCTACGAGCAGTACTTC. Translated, it gives CASSLVASGIIAYEQYF.

J is TRBJ2-2 and V is TRBV18, with D perhaps TRBD1 or TRBD2 (5 bases each). CDR1 and CDR2 from the germline V gene are KGHSH and LQKENI. The CDR3 runs to 15 residues. V gave up 3 bases and J gave up 2 bases, with 10 bases separating them. CDR3 in DNA: TGTGCCAGCTCACCCTTGGGGGTCAACACCGGGGAGCTGTTTTTT. This encodes CASSPLGVNTGELFF.

This clonotype showed up many times. The chain joins TRBV12-3 or TRBV12-4 to TRBJ2-1, with 10 bases identical to TRBD2. V shed 1 base, J shed 7 bases, and the junction held 7 bases outside the gene matches. CDR3 size: 16 residues. CDR3 protein: CASSLDASGSINEQFF. In nucleotides, the CDR3 is TGTGCCAGCAGTTTAGATGCTAGCGGGAGTATAAATGAGCAGTTCTTC.

This clonotype was counted many times. The rearrangement links TRBV5-1 to TRBJ2-1; perhaps TRBD2 as D (6 bases). The CDR3 is 15 amino acids. Between the trimmed V and J ends, which lost 1 base and 7 bases, there was a span of 15 bases. The germline gives CDR1 SGHRS, CDR2 YFSETQ. This CDR3 is CASSLSGVLANEQFF. CDR3 nucleotides: TGCGCCAGCAGCTTGTCTGGGGTACTAGCTAATGAGCAGTTCTTC.

The rearrangement uses TRBV5-1 and TRBJ2-5; D is perhaps TRBD2 (5 bases). V dropped 0 bases and J dropped 0 bases, with 9 bases sitting between them. The V gene's germline CDR1 is SGHRS and CDR2 YFSETQ. CDR3 length: 15 residues. CDR3 residues: CASSLVWGDQETQYF. The CDR3 DNA follows: TGCGCCAGCAGCTTGGTGTGGGGAGACCAAGAGACCCAGTACTTC.

The V and J genes are TRBV5-6 and TRBJ2-1; 9 nucleotides line up with TRBD2. The CDR3 is made up of 16 amino acids. Germline V CDR1 and CDR2: SGHDT, YYEEEE. Trimming at V came to 0 bases and at J to 8 bases, leaving 9 bases not matched to a gene. The CDR3 DNA reads as TGTGCCAGCAGCTTGGCGGTGGCTAGCGGGACATATGAGCAGTTCTTC. Protein: CASSLAVASGTYEQFF.

Here the CDR3 reads CASSPTSQPQHF. In nucleotides, the CDR3 is TGTGCCAGTAGTCCGACCAGCCAGCCCCAGCATTTT. The V gene is TRBV19, the J gene TRBJ1-5; D remains ambiguous. The V end lost 5 bases, the J end lost 7 bases, and 9 bases lay between the germline ends. This CDR3 has 12 amino acids. Per germline, CDR1 LNHDA and CDR2 SQIVND (reference sequence). Drawing the rest from reference TRBV19 and TRBJ1-5, the complete variable domain is DGGITQSPKYLFRKEGQNVTLSCEQNLNHDAMYWYRQDPGQGLRLIYYSQIVNDFQKGDIAEGYSVSREKKESFPLTVTSAQKNPTAFYLCASSPTSQPQHFGDGTRLSIL.

This chain uses TRBV5-1 with TRBJ2-5; 11 bases fit TRBD1. V shed 2 bases, J shed 5 bases, and the junction held 5 bases outside the gene matches. CDR3 size: 15 residues. Germline V gene sequence: CDR1 SGHRS, CDR2 YFSETQ. CDR3 DNA: TGCGCCAGCAGCTTTTGGACAGGGGGCAGTGAGACCCAGTACTTC. It encodes CASSFWTGGSETQYF.

V usage is TRBV10-2 and J usage is TRBJ1-5, with a possible D match to TRBD1 (5 bases). The CDR3 is 16 amino acids. V was shortened by 6 bases and J by 4 bases, with 19 bases between the two germline ends. Germline V CDR1 and CDR2: WSHSY, SAAADI. As DNA, the CDR3 is TGCGCCAGCAGCGCGTGGGGGGGAAGGGCGAATCAGCCCCAGCATTTT. Translating gives CASSAWGGRANQPQHF.

This clonotype has just a few counts. V usage is TRBV20-1 and J usage is TRBJ2-1, with TRBD2 identical over 15 bases. CDR1 DFQATT and CDR2 SNEGSKA come from the germline V gene (reference sequence). The CDR3 consists of 14 residues. The J segment lost 9 bases and the V segment lost 2 bases, leaving 2 bases of the junction unmatched. The CDR3 protein is CSARRTSGRGEQFF. For the CDR3, the DNA is TGCAGTGCTAGAAGGACTAGCGGGAGGGGTGAGCAGTTCTTC.

Concerning this clonotype: Being one base from a much bigger clone, this may be a read error. This chain joins TRBV5-1 and TRBJ1-1; unclear D gene. Trimming took off 1 base at V and 1 base at J, with 5 bases between the two ends. The CDR3 has 13 amino acids. Germline V gene sequence: CDR1 SGHRS, CDR2 YFSETQ. CDR3 amino acids: CASSLTENTEAFF. As DNA, the CDR3 is TGCGCCAGCAGCTTGACAGAGAACACTGAAGCTTTCTTT.